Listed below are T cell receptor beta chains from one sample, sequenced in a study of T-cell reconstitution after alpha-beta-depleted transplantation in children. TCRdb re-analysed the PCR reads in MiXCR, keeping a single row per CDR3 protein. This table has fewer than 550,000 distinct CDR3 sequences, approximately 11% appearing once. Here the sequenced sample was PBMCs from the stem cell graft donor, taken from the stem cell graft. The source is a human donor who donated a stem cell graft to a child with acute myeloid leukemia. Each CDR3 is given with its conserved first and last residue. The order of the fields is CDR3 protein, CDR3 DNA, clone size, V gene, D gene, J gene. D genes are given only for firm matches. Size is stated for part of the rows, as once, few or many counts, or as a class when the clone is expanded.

CDR3aa: CASSMTGAINTEAFF; CDR3nt: TGTGCCAGCAGTATGACAGGGGCGATTAACACTGAAGCTTTCTTT; abundance: few; v_gene: TRBV27; d_gene: TRBD1; j_gene: TRBJ1-1
CDR3aa: CASQNDRVSPLHF; CDR3nt: TGTGCCAGCCAGAATGACAGGGTATCACCCCTCCACTTT; abundance: NA; v_gene: TRBV6-6; d_gene: TRBD1; j_gene: TRBJ1-6
CDR3aa: CASSWSGPTDYGYTF; CDR3nt: TGTGCCAGCAGCTGGTCCGGGCCCACGGACTATGGCTACACCTTC; abundance: few; v_gene: TRBV7-9; d_gene: NA; j_gene: TRBJ1-2
CDR3aa: CASSLYLGPYEQYF; CDR3nt: TGTGCCAGCAGCTTGTACTTAGGACCCTACGAGCAGTACTTC; abundance: few; v_gene: TRBV11-2; d_gene: NA; j_gene: TRBJ2-7
CDR3aa: CASSWPGAGGGETQYF; CDR3nt: TGTGCCAGCAGTTGGCCCGGGGCAGGGGGCGGCGAGACCCAGTACTTC; abundance: few; v_gene: TRBV12-3/TRBV12-4; d_gene: TRBD1; j_gene: TRBJ2-5
CDR3aa: CASSSGRNTEAFF; CDR3nt: TGTGCCAGCAGTTCCGGCAGAAACACTGAAGCTTTCTTT; abundance: few; v_gene: TRBV12-3/TRBV12-4; d_gene: NA; j_gene: TRBJ1-1
CDR3aa: CASSSATSGLLEAFF; CDR3nt: TGCGCCAGCAGCTCCGCCACGTCGGGGCTCCTTGAAGCTTTCTTT; abundance: many; v_gene: TRBV5-1; d_gene: NA; j_gene: TRBJ1-1
CDR3aa: CASSSGTSEETQYF; CDR3nt: TGCGCCAGCAGCAGCGGGACTAGTGAAGAGACCCAGTACTTC; abundance: few; v_gene: TRBV5-1; d_gene: TRBD2; j_gene: TRBJ2-5
CDR3aa: CASSIGSGVYNEQFF; CDR3nt: TGTGCCAGCAGCATAGGTAGCGGGGTCTACAATGAGCAGTTCTTC; abundance: NA; v_gene: TRBV5-5; d_gene: TRBD2; j_gene: TRBJ2-1
CDR3aa: CASSPPHEPKKAFF; CDR3nt: TGCGCCAGCAGCCCACCGCACGAGCCCAAGAAGGCTTTCTTT; abundance: few; v_gene: TRBV5-1; d_gene: NA; j_gene: TRBJ1-1
CDR3aa: CASSQRLAGEVVQFF; CDR3nt: TGTGCCAGCAGCCAGAGACTAGCGGGAGAGGTGGTGCAGTTCTTC; abundance: NA; v_gene: TRBV7-9; d_gene: TRBD2; j_gene: TRBJ2-1
CDR3aa: CASSSGLAGVYNEQFF; CDR3nt: TGCGCCAGCAGCTCGGGACTAGCGGGAGTGTACAATGAGCAGTTCTTC; abundance: many; v_gene: TRBV10-2; d_gene: TRBD2; j_gene: TRBJ2-1
CDR3aa: CASSLSVAGSIYNEQFF; CDR3nt: TGTGCCAGCAGCTTAAGCGTTGCGGGGTCAATCTACAATGAGCAGTTCTTC; abundance: few; v_gene: TRBV7-2; d_gene: NA; j_gene: TRBJ2-1
CDR3aa: CSARYGGRGPQHF; CDR3nt: TGCAGTGCTAGGTACGGGGGGCGTGGGCCCCAGCATTTT; abundance: NA; v_gene: TRBV20-1; d_gene: NA; j_gene: TRBJ1-5
CDR3aa: CASSWGLAGGHPSTDTQYF; CDR3nt: TGTGCCAGCAGCTGGGGACTAGCGGGGGGACACCCTAGCACAGATACGCAGTATTTT; abundance: NA; v_gene: TRBV13; d_gene: TRBD2; j_gene: TRBJ2-3
CDR3aa: CASSQVGRWTEAFF; CDR3nt: TGTGCCAGCAGCCAAGTGGGCAGATGGACTGAAGCTTTCTTT; abundance: few; v_gene: TRBV3-1; d_gene: NA; j_gene: TRBJ1-1
CDR3aa: CSAIGGAPDTQYF; CDR3nt: TGCAGTGCTATTGGTGGGGCCCCAGATACGCAGTATTTT; abundance: few; v_gene: TRBV20-1; d_gene: NA; j_gene: TRBJ2-3
CDR3aa: CASGRGPKADTQYF; CDR3nt: TGTGCCAGCGGGAGGGGCCCAAAAGCAGATACGCAGTATTTT; abundance: few; v_gene: TRBV5-4; d_gene: TRBD2; j_gene: TRBJ2-3
CDR3aa: CASSLQPPGTGVQETQYF; CDR3nt: TGTGCCAGCAGCTTACAACCCCCCGGGACAGGAGTCCAAGAGACCCAGTACTTC; abundance: few; v_gene: TRBV11-2; d_gene: TRBD1; j_gene: TRBJ2-5
CDR3aa: CAINRASSNTGELFF; CDR3nt: TGTGCCATCAACAGGGCCAGCTCGAACACCGGGGAGCTGTTTTTT; abundance: many; v_gene: TRBV10-3; d_gene: NA; j_gene: TRBJ2-2